The entry below gives a single T cell receptor (beta chain) sequence along with its context. Its antigen remains undetermined. No qualities accompany the bases; no much larger clone lies one base away. The immunoSEQ Assay, a bias-controlled multiplex PCR, was used to amplify TCRbeta CDR3 regions from genomic DNA. The paper's processing steps were these. The number of nucleated cells in each sample was estimated by amplification of reference gene primers within the assay. To quantify the absolute abundance of each unique TCRbeta CDR3 rearrangement, sequence reads were collapsed and filtered. Productive Simpson clonality was computed per sample as the square root of Simpson's diversity index over productive rearrangements. TCRdb carries this immuneACCESS record with in-frame sequences only. Its versions omit some clonotypes, under half of them owing to an unresolved V gene in the studies checked, with the rest unexplained. For V, J and clone size, that table is used; D and trimming come from the DNA. Within this sample are about 220,000 clones, with about 81% of them counted one time only. Together, the top ten hold approximately 8% of the sample.

CDR3 length: 15 amino acids, cysteine to phenylalanine. Kept here is only the CDR3 DNA, which spans 45 bases and is read in frame from base 1. This sample stems from a study of blood T cell repertoires in COVID-19 (TCRdb year 2020). For the wider study: The collaborator samples originated in the United States, Italy and Spain and spanned the acute and convalescent phases of COVID-19. The prospective study material was composed of cDNA or gDNA derived from T cells, B-cell-depleted T cells, or PBMCs. Subjects who had been exposed to COVID-19, were actively infected with it, or had recovered from it provided the deeply sampled blood TCRbeta repertoires that made up the dataset. The repertoires were made available in a free public database intended to serve as a resource for research on the immune response to SARS-CoV-2. Samples were obtained from the ongoing ImmuneRACE study (first 160 participants) and from 1,254 subjects provided by 6 global collaborators. A de-identified subject ID, COVID-19 status, age in years and sex were almost always included in the sample metadata. Where available, HLA class I and class II types were obtained from metadata supplied by the sample provider rather than from assay-based typing.

In Seattle, one collaborating source enrolled patients while the infection was active and tracked those patients longitudinally over the course of disease. Collaborating institutions collected whole blood in K2EDTA tubes following their own protocols. For TCRbeta analysis, collaborator samples were shipped as frozen whole blood, as isolated PBMCs, or as DNA extracted from either sample type. What the authors observed across the whole study: The amount of clinical and demographic metadata varied by source and participant and was provided uncurated.

Sequenced: peripheral blood. This clonotype was obtained from a woman at least 80 years old with COVID-19, enrolled during active disease. Recombination linked TRBV21-1 to TRBJ1-5. TRBV21-1 is a listed pseudogene. The nucleotide sequence reads as follows: TGTGCCAGCAGCCCCCCACGGGGGAACAATCAGCCCCAGCATTTT. This is translated as CASSPPRGNNQPQHF.